This T cell receptor beta chain was recorded in a study of CD4 and CD8 cells across lung adenocarcinoma regions. This CDR3 has 16 residues. Germline CDR1 reads MNHNS; CDR2 reads SASEGT. Samples came from patients with localized non-small cell lung adenocarcinoma. In regard to this clonotype: The junction does not match germline at one end; this may be a read error.

Using its own MiXCR run on the PCR reads, TCRdb lists one record per CDR3 protein. The sample has about 16,000 distinct CDR3 sequences, 45% to 70% seen once; the top ten hold approximately 29%. Material for sequencing was CD8+ T cells from the center of a lung tumor. The clonotype comes from a female donor with lung adenocarcinoma. The CD4 and CD8 labels of this study may be unreliable. V and J are TRBV6-1 and TRBJ2-4; 8 bases map to TRBD1. CDR3 nucleotide sequence: TGTGCCAGCCGTGCCAGGGGGCACCCAACCACAGACACGCAGTACTTT. Its protein is CASRARGHPTTDTQYF.